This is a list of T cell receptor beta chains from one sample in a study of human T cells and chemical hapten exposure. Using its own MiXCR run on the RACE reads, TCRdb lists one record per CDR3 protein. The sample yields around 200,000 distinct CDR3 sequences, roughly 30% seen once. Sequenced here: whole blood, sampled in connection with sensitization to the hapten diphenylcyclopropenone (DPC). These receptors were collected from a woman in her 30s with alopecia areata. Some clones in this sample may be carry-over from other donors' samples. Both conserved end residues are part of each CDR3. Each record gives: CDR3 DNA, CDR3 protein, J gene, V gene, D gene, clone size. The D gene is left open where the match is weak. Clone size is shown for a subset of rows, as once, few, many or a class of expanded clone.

TGTGCCAGCAGTCCTAGGAGACTAGCGGGATCTTACAATGAGCAGTTCTTC	CASSPRRLAGSYNEQFF	TRBJ2-1	TRBV7-9	TRBD2	many
TGTGCCAGCAGTTTAGCCCCGGGACTAGCGGGTGCCTCCTACAATGAGCAGTTCTTC	CASSLAPGLAGASYNEQFF	TRBJ2-1	TRBV12-3/TRBV12-4	TRBD2	few
TGCAGCGTTGCCAATAACGCTATGAACACTGAAGCTTTCTTT	CSVANNAMNTEAFF	TRBJ1-1	TRBV29-1	NA	NA
TGTGCCAGCAGTTCCGGACTAGGTTTGACCCAGTACTTC	CASSSGLGLTQYF	TRBJ2-5	TRBV7-2	TRBD2	once
TGTGCCAGCAGGACCGGGACAGGGAACACTGAAGCTTTCTTT	CASRTGTGNTEAFF	TRBJ1-1	TRBV2	TRBD1	NA
TGCGCCAGCAGCCAAGTAAAAGGGGAGCAGTTCTTC	CASSQVKGEQFF	TRBJ2-1	TRBV4-1	NA	few
TGTGCCAGCAGCCCGGCCGCAGGCTATGGCTACACCTTC	CASSPAAGYGYTF	TRBJ1-2	TRBV9	NA	few
TGCAGCGTTCTGACTAGCGCAGAGACCCAGTACTTC	CSVLTSAETQYF	TRBJ2-5	TRBV29-1	TRBD2	NA
TGTGCCAGCCGTTCACACGGTATGACTGAAGCTTTCTTT	CASRSHGMTEAFF	TRBJ1-1	TRBV28	NA	few
TGTGCCAGCAGGGCCTTCGGTGGCTACACCTTC	CASRAFGGYTF	TRBJ1-2	TRBV2	NA	few
TGTGCCAGCAGCCCCGGGGCGCGAAACACCATATATTTT	CASSPGARNTIYF	TRBJ1-3	TRBV11-3	NA	NA
TGCAGTGCTAGAGGGACTACCTTTAGCGGGCCCCAAGAGACCCAGTACTTC	CSARGTTFSGPQETQYF	TRBJ2-5	TRBV20-1	TRBD2	NA
TGTGCCAGCAGCCCGAGGACAGGAATGAACACTGAAGCTTTCTTT	CASSPRTGMNTEAFF	TRBJ1-1	TRBV11-2	TRBD1	NA
TGTGCCAGCTGCCGGGGGCAGCGGGAGTTGACAGATACGCAGTATTTT	CASCRGQRELTDTQYF	TRBJ2-3	TRBV7-8	TRBD2	NA
TGTGCCAGCAGCCAAGGGGGGCAGGGGGCGCGGGGCTACACCTTC	CASSQGGQGARGYTF	TRBJ1-2	TRBV7-2	TRBD1	NA
TGTGCCAGCAGTGAAGGGCAGGGGATCTATAATTCACCCCTCCACTTT	CASSEGQGIYNSPLHF	TRBJ1-6	TRBV6-1	NA	NA
TGTGCCAGCAGTTCGGTCAGGGGGCTCGGTGCTAATGAAAAACTGTTTTTT	CASSSVRGLGANEKLFF	TRBJ1-4	TRBV2	TRBD1	NA
TGCAGTGCTAGTCCGACTAGCGGGAGGGGAGATACGCAGTATTTT	CSASPTSGRGDTQYF	TRBJ2-3	TRBV20-1	TRBD2	NA
TGTGCCAGCAGCCCGGGACTAGGTAACAATGAGCAGTTCTTC	CASSPGLGNNEQFF	TRBJ2-1	TRBV28	TRBD2	NA
TGTGCCAGCAGCATAGGGGCAGGGAGTGAGACCCAGTACTTC	CASSIGAGSETQYF	TRBJ2-5	TRBV12-3/TRBV12-4	NA	many
TGTGCCAGCAGTTTCAGGGGATGGGAAACTGAAGCTTTCTTT	CASSFRGWETEAFF	TRBJ1-1	TRBV6-2/TRBV6-3	NA	many
TGTGCCAGCAGTCCTAGGACAGCGAGTTATGGCTACACCTTC	CASSPRTASYGYTF	TRBJ1-2	TRBV6-6	NA	NA
TGTGCCAGCAGCGGGTCCCCGGGGTCACCCCTCCACTTT	CASSGSPGSPLHF	TRBJ1-6	TRBV11-3	NA	NA
TGTGCCAGCAGTTTTTCAGGACGTGATAGCAATCAGCCCCAGCATTTT	CASSFSGRDSNQPQHF	TRBJ1-5	TRBV28	NA	NA
TGTGCCAGCAGTTCTAACCTAGCGGGAGGCGTCTCGAGCTCCTACAATGAGCAGTTCTTC	CASSSNLAGGVSSSYNEQFF	TRBJ2-1	TRBV6-6	TRBD2	few
TGTGCCAGCAGTCTTGGGGTAGGGGGATCCTACGAGCAGTACTTC	CASSLGVGGSYEQYF	TRBJ2-7	TRBV12-3/TRBV12-4	NA	NA
TGCGCCAGCAGCTTGGTAACTAGCGGGGGGACCGGTTTCGTCTCCGAGCAGTACTTC	CASSLVTSGGTGFVSEQYF	TRBJ2-7	TRBV5-1	TRBD2	few
TGTGCCAGCAGGCCCGGGACAGGGGGCTGGAATCAGCCCCAGCATTTT	CASRPGTGGWNQPQHF	TRBJ1-5	TRBV12-3/TRBV12-4	TRBD1	few
TGTGCCAGCAGCCAAGAACAGGGGGTAGACGGAAACACCATATATTTT	CASSQEQGVDGNTIYF	TRBJ1-3	TRBV3-1	TRBD1	NA
TGTGCCAGCAGCTTAGGAATAGCGGGAGCCTACAATGAGCAGTTCTTC	CASSLGIAGAYNEQFF	TRBJ2-1	TRBV7-8	TRBD2	NA
TGTGCCAGCAGCCCGCGCACGGGGCCCCAGCATTTT	CASSPRTGPQHF	TRBJ1-5	TRBV7-9	NA	NA
TGCAGCGTTGAAGAAGGATTGTCGCCCGGGGGCGAGCAGTACTTC	CSVEEGLSPGGEQYF	TRBJ2-7	TRBV29-1	NA	NA
TGCGCCAGCAGCCAAGCCCACCGGGAGGGAGAGACCCAGTACTTC	CASSQAHREGETQYF	TRBJ2-5	TRBV4-1	TRBD2	NA
TGTGCCAGCAGTCGAGGGAGGGGCGGTGAAAAACTGTTTTTT	CASSRGRGGEKLFF	TRBJ1-4	TRBV7-2	NA	few
TGTGCCAGCAGCTTAATGCAGAGAGCAAACACCGGGGAGCTGTTTTTT	CASSLMQRANTGELFF	TRBJ2-2	TRBV7-3	NA	NA
TGCGCCAGCAGCTTGGGACAGCAGCAAGAGACCCAGTACTTC	CASSLGQQQETQYF	TRBJ2-5	TRBV5-1	NA	NA
TGCGCCAGCAGCTGGTCGACAGGGCGGAGCACTGAAGCTTTCTTT	CASSWSTGRSTEAFF	TRBJ1-1	TRBV5-1	TRBD1	NA
TGTGCCAGTAGTATGGGGGGCCCAACCTACGAGCAGTACTTC	CASSMGGPTYEQYF	TRBJ2-7	TRBV19	NA	NA
TGCGCCAGCAGCCAAGAGGGAGGGGCGAAGGGCGAGCAGTACTTC	CASSQEGGAKGEQYF	TRBJ2-7	TRBV4-1	TRBD2	NA
TGTGCCAGCAGTTTCAGCGAGGGATACGAGCAGTACTTC	CASSFSEGYEQYF	TRBJ2-7	TRBV27	NA	few
TGTGCCAGCAGCCAAGAGGGATGGGTAACTGAAAAACTGTTTTTT	CASSQEGWVTEKLFF	TRBJ1-4	TRBV3-1	NA	NA
TGTGCCAGCAGGTCCACAGCAGCCAAAAACATTCAGTACTTC	CASRSTAAKNIQYF	TRBJ2-4	TRBV6-2/TRBV6-3	NA	NA
TGTGCCAGCAGCTCCCCGGGTAGGGCGGCAATAGAGACCCAGTACTTC	CASSSPGRAAIETQYF	TRBJ2-5	TRBV11-1	NA	NA
TGTGCCAGCAGTTTAAGGGACCCCCCGCGTGAGCAGTACTTC	CASSLRDPPREQYF	TRBJ2-7	TRBV28	NA	NA